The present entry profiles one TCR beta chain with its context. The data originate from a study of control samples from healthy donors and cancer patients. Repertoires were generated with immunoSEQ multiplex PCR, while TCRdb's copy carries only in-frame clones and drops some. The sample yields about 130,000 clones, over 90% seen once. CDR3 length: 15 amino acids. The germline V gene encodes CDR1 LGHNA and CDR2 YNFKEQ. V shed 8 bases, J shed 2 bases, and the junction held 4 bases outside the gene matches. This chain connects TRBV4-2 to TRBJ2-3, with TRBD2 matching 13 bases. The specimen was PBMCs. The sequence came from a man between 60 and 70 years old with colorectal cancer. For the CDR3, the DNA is TGTGCCAGCGGCACTAGCGGGGGGGTCACAGATACGCAGTATTTT. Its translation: CASGTSGGVTDTQYF.